The 29 T cell receptor beta chains presented below share a single source sample, sequenced in a study of cytomegalovirus exposure and HLA in healthy donors. PCR primers comprised 60 Vbeta and 13 Jbeta primers. Assay used: immunoSEQ multiplex PCR; TCRdb lists only in-frame clones, some missing. Found here are 110,000 or so clones, under 90% of them singletons; the top ten hold roughly 2.5%. Sequenced input: PBMCs. The source of these receptors is a woman younger than 30 in good health and CMV-seronegative.

The V and J genes are TRBV28 and TRBJ1-4; D not certain. Germline values: CDR1 MDHEN, CDR2 SYDVKM. The CDR3 runs 15 residues. The V gene lost 2 bases and the J gene lost 5 bases, with 12 bases spanning the gap. The CDR3 nucleotides read TGTGCCAGCAGTTTACCGAGGCCCAAAAATGAAAAACTGTTTTTT. Protein: CASSLPRPKNEKLFF.

The J gene is TRBJ2-7, the V gene TRBV18, with D uncertain. The germline CDR1 and CDR2 sequences are KGHSH and LQKENI. V was trimmed by 3 bases and J by 2 bases, leaving 5 bases between them. The CDR3 loop spans 12 amino acids. The CDR3 is CASSPQTYEQYF. CDR3 in DNA: TGTGCCAGCTCACCTCAGACCTACGAGCAGTACTTC.

This chain joins TRBV7-9 and TRBJ1-2, with 8 bases aligning to TRBD1. Germline CDR1 is SEHNR and CDR2 is FQNEAQ (reference sequence). V gave up 4 bases and J gave up 8 bases; unmatched junction bases: 6. The CDR3 is 13 amino acids. The CDR3 coding sequence is TGTGCCAGCAGCTCGGGGACAGGTCCAGGCTACACCTTC. It encodes CASSSGTGPGYTF.

This sequence joins TRBV7-9 and TRBJ1-1; 7 bases match TRBD1. V was clipped by 5 bases and J by 7 bases; unmatched bases: 10. This CDR3 has 14 residues. CDR1 SEHNR and CDR2 FQNEAQ come from the germline V gene (reference sequence). CDR3 sequence: CASSLGQVPGEAFF. Written as DNA, the CDR3 is TGTGCCAGCAGCCTCGGACAGGTCCCGGGTGAAGCTTTCTTT.

Concerning this clone: Other DNA sequences in this specimen translate into the identical CDR3. CDR3 in amino acids: CASSEGENTEAFF. DNA for the CDR3: TGTGCCAGCAGTGAGGGAGAGAACACTGAAGCTTTCTTT. This chain connects TRBV6-4 to TRBJ1-1; D uncertain. Germline CDR1 is MRHNA and CDR2 is SNTAGT. Trimming shortened V by 3 bases and J by 1 base, and 6 bases separated the two germline ends. This CDR3 is 13 amino acids long.

In this sample, this clone turned up a few times. This chain connects TRBV4-2 to TRBJ2-7; 11 bases fit TRBD2. The CDR3 runs 15 residues. CDR1 LGHNA and CDR2 YNFKEQ come from the germline V gene. V shed 0 bases and J 3 bases; nucleotides not matched to a gene: 1. The CDR3 DNA is TGTGCCAGCAGCCAAGAGGGACTAGCGGACTACGAGCAGTACTTC. It translates to CASSQEGLADYEQYF.

This clone was counted a single time. The CDR3 loop reads CASSIGETGPGQHF. The CDR3 DNA reads TGTGCCAGTAGTATAGGGGAGACAGGCCCCGGCCAGCATTTT. V usage is TRBV19 and J usage is TRBJ1-5; D may be TRBD1 (6 bases). Germline-derived CDR1 and CDR2 are LNHDA and SQIVND (reference sequence). V was cut by 1 base and J by 12 bases, with 16 bases left in between. This CDR3 has 14 residues. The whole variable domain, filled in from reference TRBV19 and TRBJ1-5, reads DGGITQSPKYLFRKEGQNVTLSCEQNLNHDAMYWYRQDPGQGLRLIYYSQIVNDFQKGDIAEGYSVSREKKESFPLTVTSAQKNPTAFYLCASSIGETGPGQHFGDGTRLSIL.

The genes are TRBV21-1 and TRBJ2-3; the table assigns TRBD2, which was not confirmed against the DNA. TRBV21-1 is assigned pseudogene status. This CDR3 has 18 residues. The DNA of the CDR3 is TGTGCCAGCAGCAAAGTCGGGTCGGGGGGGTTAAGCACAGATACGCAGTATTTT. This gives the protein CASSKVGSGGLSTDTQYF.

This clone was observed a single time. This chain links TRBV6-5 with TRBJ2-1, with 9 bases matching TRBD2. V lost 6 bases and J lost 6; bases outside the gene matches: 3. This CDR3 comprises 13 residues. The germline gives CDR1 MNHEY, CDR2 SVGAGI. CDR3: CASSPGLANEQFF. Written as DNA, the CDR3 is TGTGCCAGCAGCCCGGGACTAGCCAATGAGCAGTTCTTC.

This chain joins TRBV19 and TRBJ2-7, with TRBD1 matching over 8 bases. Germline V gene sequence: CDR1 LNHDA, CDR2 SQIVND (reference sequence). The CDR3 totals 16 residues. J lost 1 base, V lost 3 bases, and 8 bases had no gene match. The CDR3 protein is CASSMGGQGSSYEQYF. The CDR3 DNA is TGTGCCAGTAGTATGGGTGGACAGGGCTCATCCTACGAGCAGTACTTC.

This sequence joins TRBV6-1 and TRBJ1-2, with TRBD1 as a possible D gene (5 bases). V lost 6 bases, J lost 4 bases, and 12 bases lay in between. Germline V gene sequence: CDR1 MNHNS, CDR2 SASEGT. The CDR3 covers 13 residues. The DNA of the CDR3 is TGTGCCAGCAGACCTAAGGGGATCTATGGCTACACCTTC. Residues: CASRPKGIYGYTF.

The chain is built from TRBV28 and TRBJ2-5; no clear D. CDR3 length equals 12 residues. V was cut by 3 bases and J by 9 bases, with 11 bases left in between. Germline CDR1 and CDR2: MDHEN and SYDVKM. CDR3 amino acids: CASSLSLQAQYF. The CDR3, as DNA: TGTGCCAGCAGTTTGTCGTTGCAGGCCCAGTACTTC.

This chain joins TRBV27 and TRBJ2-1; D possibly corresponds to TRBD1 (6 bases). CDR3 size: 14 residues. V dropped 3 bases and J dropped 9 bases, with 15 bases sitting between them. Germline values: CDR1 MNHEY, CDR2 SMNVEV (reference sequence). Here the CDR3 DNA reads TGTGCCAGCAGTTTGCCGACAGGCCGGGGTGAGCAGTTCTTC. Translated: CASSLPTGRGEQFF.

The V gene is TRBV19, the J gene TRBJ2-1, with TRBD2 matching 8 bases. V trimming: 3 bases; J trimming: 0 bases; junction bases outside the gene matches: 7. The CDR3 runs 17 residues. Per germline, CDR1 LNHDA and CDR2 SQIVND (reference sequence). CDR3 sequence reads: CASSILGTRSSYNEQFF. In DNA, the CDR3 is TGTGCCAGTAGTATTTTGGGGACTAGGAGCTCCTACAATGAGCAGTTCTTC.

This rearrangement joins TRBV7-2 to TRBJ2-7; 7 nucleotides align to TRBD1. Germline V lookup: CDR1 SGHTA, CDR2 FQGNSA. V trimming: 5 bases; J trimming: 3 bases; junction bases outside the gene matches: 10. The CDR3 length is 15 residues. DNA of the CDR3: TGTGCCAGCAGCCCCGCCGGGACAGACCTCTACGAGCAGTACTTC. The encoded protein is CASSPAGTDLYEQYF.

V usage is TRBV27 and J usage is TRBJ1-2; D call uncertain. The CDR3 totals 14 residues. V lost 1 base to trimming and J lost 4 bases, with 10 bases between them. The germline gives CDR1 MNHEY, CDR2 SMNVEV (reference sequence). The CDR3 loop is CASSLCEHLYGYTF. As DNA, the CDR3 is TGTGCCAGCAGTTTATGTGAACACCTCTATGGCTACACCTTC.

Only one count was recorded for this clone. The chain has TRBV2 and TRBJ1-3; D possibly corresponds to TRBD1 (6 bases). V was clipped by 5 bases and J by 0 bases, with 11 bases between them. The CDR3 loop spans 15 amino acids. Germline V gene lookup returns CDR1 SNHLY and CDR2 FYNNEI. The CDR3 sequence: CASSRTARSGNTIYF. The CDR3 nucleotides are TGTGCCAGCAGTAGGACAGCGCGCTCTGGAAACACCATATATTTT. Filled out from reference TRBV2 and TRBJ1-3, the complete variable domain reads EPEVTQTPSHQVTQMGQEVILRCVPISNHLYFYWYRQILGQKVEFLVSFYNNEISEKSEIFDDQFSVERPDGSNFTLKIRSTKLEDSAMYFCASSRTARSGNTIYFGEGSWLTVV.

The chain employs TRBV5-1 and TRBJ1-2; tentatively, D is TRBD1 (5 bases). Germline CDR1 reads SGHRS; CDR2 reads YFSETQ. The ends were cut back, 4 bases at V and 4 bases at J, with 23 bases in the middle. This CDR3 region has 17 residues. CDR3 residues: CASSVNKQAGMVYGYTF. CDR3 coding DNA: TGCGCCAGCAGCGTGAACAAACAGGCAGGGATGGTCTATGGCTACACCTTC.

The V and J genes are TRBV6-1 and TRBJ2-3; D might be TRBD2 (6 bases). CDR1 and CDR2 from the germline V gene are MNHNS and SASEGT. The ends were cut back, 3 bases at V and 1 base at J, with 8 bases in the middle. There are 14 residues in the CDR3. CDR3 DNA: TGTGCCAGCAGTGACGGCGGGGGCACAGATACGCAGTATTTT. Translating it yields CASSDGGGTDTQYF.

This chain links TRBV5-1 with TRBJ1-5; possibly TRBD1 for D (5 bases). The V and J ends lost 0 bases and 8 bases respectively, with 9 bases between them. The germline V gene encodes CDR1 SGHRS and CDR2 YFSETQ. This CDR3 is built from 13 residues. The CDR3 here is CASSLGGWEPQHF. The CDR3 DNA is TGCGCCAGCAGCTTGGGGGGCTGGGAGCCCCAGCATTTT.

The chain is built from TRBV7-8 and TRBJ1-1, with 9 bases that match TRBD1. The CDR3 has 18 residues. Per germline, CDR1 SGHVS and CDR2 FQNEAQ. J lost 4 bases, V lost 3 bases, and 15 bases had no gene match. This chain's CDR3 is CASSFDAEGGQGFTEAFF. The DNA of the CDR3 is TGTGCCAGCAGCTTCGACGCGGAAGGGGGACAGGGTTTCACTGAAGCTTTCTTT.

V gene TRBV9 combines with J gene TRBJ2-3, with 9 bases identical to TRBD2. J gave up 4 bases and V 4 bases, and 4 bases lay outside the gene matches. This CDR3 is 14 amino acids long. CDR1 and CDR2 (germline): SGDLS, YYNGEE. The CDR3 bases are TGTGCCAGCAGCTCGCCTAGCGGGGCAGATACGCAGTATTTT. Amino acid sequence: CASSSPSGADTQYF.

The J gene is TRBJ2-3, the V gene TRBV28; 10 bases map to TRBD1. This CDR3 is built from 15 residues. CDR1 MDHEN and CDR2 SYDVKM come from the germline V gene. Trimming cost V 6 bases and J 4 bases; bases outside gene matches: 7. The CDR3 is CASSNRDRGADTQYF. The CDR3, as DNA: TGTGCCAGCAGCAACCGGGACAGGGGTGCAGATACGCAGTATTTT.

This chain connects TRBV7-2 to TRBJ2-3; 8 bases agree with TRBD2. CDR3 length: 16 amino acids. V shed 8 bases, J shed 0 bases, and the junction held 10 bases outside the gene matches. Germline-derived CDR1 and CDR2 are SGHTA and FQGNSA. In DNA, the CDR3 is TGTGCCAGCGCCCCCCTTCGCGGGGGGAGCACAGATACGCAGTATTTT. It specifies CASAPLRGGSTDTQYF.

The chain links TRBV7-9 to TRBJ2-5; 12 bases are a match to TRBD2. The CDR3 length is 16 residues. CDR1 is SEHNR, CDR2 FQNEAQ, per germline (reference sequence). V shed 0 bases, J shed 5 bases, and the junction held 4 bases outside the gene matches. The CDR3 DNA follows: TGTGCCAGCAGCTTAGCCCTAGCGGGGGGGCGGGAGACCCAGTACTTC. It yields the protein CASSLALAGGRETQYF.

A note on this clone: At one end, the junction sequence differs from germline, possibly due to a read error. The V call is TRBV7-9, the J call TRBJ1-1; D is unresolved. The germline V gene encodes CDR1 SEHNR and CDR2 FQNEAQ (reference sequence). The CDR3 has 13 residues. The CDR3 reads CSSSFNGNTEAFF. Written as DNA, the CDR3 is TGTTCCAGCAGCTTCAACGGGAACACTGAAGCTTTCTTT. Drawing the rest from reference TRBV7-9 and TRBJ1-1, the complete variable domain is DTGVSQNPRHKITKRGQNVTFRCDPISEHNRLYWYRQTLGQGPEFLTYFQNEAQLEKSRLLSDRFSAERPKGSFSTLEIQRTEQGDSAMYLCSSSFNGNTEAFFGQGTRLTVV.

This chain connects TRBV19 to TRBJ1-5; 9 bases map to TRBD1. V lost 7 bases and J lost 3; bases outside the gene matches: 7. Germline loops: CDR1 LNHDA, CDR2 SQIVND (reference sequence). This CDR3 comprises 15 residues. The CDR3 coding sequence is TGTGCCAGTAATGAGGGGACAGGGTCCAATCAGCCCCAGCATTTT. Translated: CASNEGTGSNQPQHF.

This chain connects TRBV5-8 to TRBJ1-5; TRBD1 aligns across 7 bases. The CDR3 length is 14 residues. The germline V gene has CDR1 SGHTS and CDR2 YDEGEE. With V trimmed by 6 bases and J by 2 bases, 5 bases remained unmatched. The CDR3 loop reads CASTSGTGNQPQHF. CDR3 bases: TGTGCCAGCACCTCGGGGACAGGCAATCAGCCCCAGCATTTT.

The chain joins TRBV5-6 to TRBJ1-2; D not resolved. The CDR3 covers 14 residues. Germline V lookup: CDR1 SGHDT, CDR2 YYEEEE. V dropped 0 bases and J dropped 4 bases, with 10 bases sitting between them. The CDR3 loop is CASSLGRSPYGYTF. The CDR3, as DNA: TGTGCCAGCAGCTTGGGGAGGAGCCCCTATGGCTACACCTTC.